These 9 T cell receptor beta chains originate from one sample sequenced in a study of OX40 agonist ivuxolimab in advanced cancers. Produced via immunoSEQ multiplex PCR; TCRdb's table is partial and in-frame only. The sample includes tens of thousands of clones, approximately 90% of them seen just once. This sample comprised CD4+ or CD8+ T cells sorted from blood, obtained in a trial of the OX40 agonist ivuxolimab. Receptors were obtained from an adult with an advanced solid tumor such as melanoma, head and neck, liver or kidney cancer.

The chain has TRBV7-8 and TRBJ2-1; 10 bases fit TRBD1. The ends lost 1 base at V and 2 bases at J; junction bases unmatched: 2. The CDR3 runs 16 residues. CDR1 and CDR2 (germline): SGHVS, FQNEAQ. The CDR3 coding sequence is TGTGCCAGCAGCTTAGGGGGGACAGGGGCCTACAATGAGCAGTTCTTC. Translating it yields CASSLGGTGAYNEQFF. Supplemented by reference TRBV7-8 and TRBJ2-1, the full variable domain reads GAGVSQSPRYKVAKRGQDVALRCDPISGHVSLFWYQQALGQGPEFLTYFQNEAQLDKSGLPSDRFFAERPEGSVSTLKIQRTQQEDSAVYLCASSLGGTGAYNEQFFGPGTRLTVL.

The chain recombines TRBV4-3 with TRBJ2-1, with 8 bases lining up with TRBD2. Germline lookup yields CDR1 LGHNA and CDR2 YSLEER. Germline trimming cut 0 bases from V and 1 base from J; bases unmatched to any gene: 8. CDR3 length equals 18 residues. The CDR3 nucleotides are TGCGCCAGCAGCCAAGACACACGACTAGCGAGGTCCTACAATGAGCAGTTCTTC. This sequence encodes CASSQDTRLARSYNEQFF.

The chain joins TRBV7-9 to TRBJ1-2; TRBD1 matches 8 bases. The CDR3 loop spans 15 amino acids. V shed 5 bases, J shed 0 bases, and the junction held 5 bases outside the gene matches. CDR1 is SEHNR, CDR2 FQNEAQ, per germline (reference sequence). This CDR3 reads CASSMGQAANYGYTF. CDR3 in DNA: TGTGCCAGCAGCATGGGACAGGCCGCTAACTATGGCTACACCTTC.

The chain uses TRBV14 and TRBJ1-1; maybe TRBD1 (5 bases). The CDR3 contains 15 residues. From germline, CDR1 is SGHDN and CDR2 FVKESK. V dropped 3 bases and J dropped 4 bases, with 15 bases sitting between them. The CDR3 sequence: CASSQWEGALTEAFF. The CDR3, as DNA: TGTGCCAGCAGCCAGTGGGAAGGGGCCCTCACTGAAGCTTTCTTT.

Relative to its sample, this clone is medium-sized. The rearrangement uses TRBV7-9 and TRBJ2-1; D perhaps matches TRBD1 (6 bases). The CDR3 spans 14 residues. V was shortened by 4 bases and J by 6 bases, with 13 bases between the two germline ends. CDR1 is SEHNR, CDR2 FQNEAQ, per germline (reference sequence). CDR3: CASSSSTGPNEQFF. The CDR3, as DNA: TGTGCCAGCAGCTCCTCGACAGGCCCCAATGAGCAGTTCTTC.

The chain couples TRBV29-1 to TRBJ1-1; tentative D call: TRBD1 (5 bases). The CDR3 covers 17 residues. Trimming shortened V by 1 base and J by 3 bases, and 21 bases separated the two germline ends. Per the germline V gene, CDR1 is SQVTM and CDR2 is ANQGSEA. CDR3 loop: CSVEGDYELGQYTEAFF. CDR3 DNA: TGCAGCGTTGAAGGGGACTATGAACTGGGGCAGTACACTGAAGCTTTCTTT.

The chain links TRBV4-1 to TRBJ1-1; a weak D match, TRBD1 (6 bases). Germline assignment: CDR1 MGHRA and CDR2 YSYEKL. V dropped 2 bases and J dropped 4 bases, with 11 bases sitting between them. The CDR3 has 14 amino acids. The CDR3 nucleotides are TGCGCCAGCAGCCAAACACAGGGAGGCACTGAAGCTTTCTTT. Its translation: CASSQTQGGTEAFF.

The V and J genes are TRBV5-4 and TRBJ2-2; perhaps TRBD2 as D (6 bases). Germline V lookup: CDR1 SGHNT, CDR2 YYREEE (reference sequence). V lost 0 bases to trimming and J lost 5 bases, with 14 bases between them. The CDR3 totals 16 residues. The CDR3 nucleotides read TGTGCCAGCAGCTTGGCCTACGGGGGAAGGACCGGGGAGCTGTTTTTT. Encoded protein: CASSLAYGGRTGELFF.

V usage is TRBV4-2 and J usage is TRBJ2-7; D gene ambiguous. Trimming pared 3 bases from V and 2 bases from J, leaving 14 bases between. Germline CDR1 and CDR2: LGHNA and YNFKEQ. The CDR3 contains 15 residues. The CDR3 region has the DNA TGTGCCAGCAGCCAGCAACACTCCCGCCCCTACGAGCAGTACTTC. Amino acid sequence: CASSQQHSRPYEQYF.